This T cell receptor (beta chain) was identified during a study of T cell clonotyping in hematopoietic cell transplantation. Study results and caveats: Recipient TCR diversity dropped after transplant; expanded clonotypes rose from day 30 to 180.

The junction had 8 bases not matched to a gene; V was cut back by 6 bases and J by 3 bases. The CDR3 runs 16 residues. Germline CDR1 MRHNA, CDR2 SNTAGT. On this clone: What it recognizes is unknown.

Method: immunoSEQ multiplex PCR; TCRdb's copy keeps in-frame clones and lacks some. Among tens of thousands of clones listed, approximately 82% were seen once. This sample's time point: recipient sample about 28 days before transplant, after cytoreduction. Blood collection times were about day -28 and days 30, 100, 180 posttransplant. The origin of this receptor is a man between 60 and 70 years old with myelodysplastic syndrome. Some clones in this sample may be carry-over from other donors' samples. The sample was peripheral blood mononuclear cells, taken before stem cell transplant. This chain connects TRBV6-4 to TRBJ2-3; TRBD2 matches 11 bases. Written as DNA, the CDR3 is TGTGCCAGCAGCCAGACTAGCGGGATGGCTACAGATACGCAGTATTTT. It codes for CASSQTSGMATDTQYF.